This entry concerns a single T cell receptor beta chain. Its antigen is currently unknown. The study ran its PCR with 60 Vbeta and 13 Jbeta primers. Method: immunoSEQ multiplex PCR; TCRdb's copy keeps in-frame clones and lacks some. Counted here are 130,000 to 150,000 clones, around three quarters occurring once; the ten biggest clones make up 3%. The data derive from a study of cytomegalovirus exposure and HLA in healthy donors. Looking at the study overall: Membership in the Caucasian-associated ancestry cluster was found for about 84% of approximately 400 genotyped donors. Findings and caveats of the study: The records held CMV serostatus as the only immune exposure information. By HLA locus, TCR association rates varied in a later analysis, with DRB1 showing the most and HLA-C the fewest. Researchers reported in a later analysis that a missense DCLRE1C variant was tied to TCR beta V- and J-gene trimming.

Germline values: CDR1 SSHAT, CDR2 FNYEAQ (reference sequence). The length of the CDR3 is 15 residues. Trimming removed 5 bases from V and 6 bases from J; junction bases left unmatched: 6. Sequenced material: PBMCs. The TCR sequence derives from a man aged 35-49 years in good health and CMV-seropositive. This sequence joins TRBV7-7 and TRBJ2-1; 11 bases line up with TRBD2. This CDR3 reads CASSPTSGSRNEQFF. The CDR3 nucleotides read TGTGCCAGCAGCCCTACTAGCGGGAGTCGCAATGAGCAGTTCTTC.